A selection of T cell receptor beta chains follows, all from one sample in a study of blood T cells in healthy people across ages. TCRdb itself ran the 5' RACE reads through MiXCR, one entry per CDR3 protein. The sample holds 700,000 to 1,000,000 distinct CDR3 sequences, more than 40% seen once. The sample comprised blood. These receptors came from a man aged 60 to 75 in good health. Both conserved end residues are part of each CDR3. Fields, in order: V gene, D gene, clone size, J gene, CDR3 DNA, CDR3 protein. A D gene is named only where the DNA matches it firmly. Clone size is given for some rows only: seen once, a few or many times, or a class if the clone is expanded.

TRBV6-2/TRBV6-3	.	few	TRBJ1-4	TGTGCCAGCAGCCGATTACAGAGGACTAATGAAAAACTGTTTTTT	CASSRLQRTNEKLFF
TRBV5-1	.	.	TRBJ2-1	TGCGCCAGCAGCTTGGTTGACAGTTTCAATGAGCAGTTCTTC	CASSLVDSFNEQFF
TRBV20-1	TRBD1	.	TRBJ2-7	TGCAGTGCTAGAGTCCAAGAGGGGGACAGGGGGCGGCGATACGAGCAGTACTTC	CSARVQEGDRGRRYEQYF
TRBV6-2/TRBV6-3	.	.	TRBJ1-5	TGTGCCAGCAGCAACGGTGGGGGCAGGCAGCCCCAGCATTTT	CASSNGGGRQPQHF
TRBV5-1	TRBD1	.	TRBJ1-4	TGCGCCAGCAGCTTAACAGGGGGCGCTTTTGCTAATGAAAAACTGTTTTTT	CASSLTGGAFANEKLFF
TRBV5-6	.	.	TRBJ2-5	TGTGCCAGCAGCGGGGGACGGCTCCTGGTCAATGAGCAGTACTTC	CASSGGRLLVNEQYF
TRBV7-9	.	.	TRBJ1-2	TGTGCCAGCGGTGGGAACTATGGCTACACCTTC	CASGGNYGYTF
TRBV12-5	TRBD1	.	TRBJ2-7	TGTGCTAGTGGCAACCGGGACAGGGCCTCTTACGAGCAGTACTTC	CASGNRDRASYEQYF
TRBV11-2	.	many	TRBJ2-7	TGTGCCAGCAGCCCCGAAGGGGTCTACTACGAGCAGTACTTC	CASSPEGVYYEQYF
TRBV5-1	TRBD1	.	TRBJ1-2	TGCGCCAGCAGCTTGGGCACCTGGACAGGGGACTATGGCTACACCTTC	CASSLGTWTGDYGYTF
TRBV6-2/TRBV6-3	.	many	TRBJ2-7	TGTGCCAGCAGTTATCCGGACTACGAGCAGTACTTC	CASSYPDYEQYF
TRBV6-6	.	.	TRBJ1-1	TGTGCCAGCAGTTATATGGGACGGGACACTGAAGCTTTCTTT	CASSYMGRDTEAFF